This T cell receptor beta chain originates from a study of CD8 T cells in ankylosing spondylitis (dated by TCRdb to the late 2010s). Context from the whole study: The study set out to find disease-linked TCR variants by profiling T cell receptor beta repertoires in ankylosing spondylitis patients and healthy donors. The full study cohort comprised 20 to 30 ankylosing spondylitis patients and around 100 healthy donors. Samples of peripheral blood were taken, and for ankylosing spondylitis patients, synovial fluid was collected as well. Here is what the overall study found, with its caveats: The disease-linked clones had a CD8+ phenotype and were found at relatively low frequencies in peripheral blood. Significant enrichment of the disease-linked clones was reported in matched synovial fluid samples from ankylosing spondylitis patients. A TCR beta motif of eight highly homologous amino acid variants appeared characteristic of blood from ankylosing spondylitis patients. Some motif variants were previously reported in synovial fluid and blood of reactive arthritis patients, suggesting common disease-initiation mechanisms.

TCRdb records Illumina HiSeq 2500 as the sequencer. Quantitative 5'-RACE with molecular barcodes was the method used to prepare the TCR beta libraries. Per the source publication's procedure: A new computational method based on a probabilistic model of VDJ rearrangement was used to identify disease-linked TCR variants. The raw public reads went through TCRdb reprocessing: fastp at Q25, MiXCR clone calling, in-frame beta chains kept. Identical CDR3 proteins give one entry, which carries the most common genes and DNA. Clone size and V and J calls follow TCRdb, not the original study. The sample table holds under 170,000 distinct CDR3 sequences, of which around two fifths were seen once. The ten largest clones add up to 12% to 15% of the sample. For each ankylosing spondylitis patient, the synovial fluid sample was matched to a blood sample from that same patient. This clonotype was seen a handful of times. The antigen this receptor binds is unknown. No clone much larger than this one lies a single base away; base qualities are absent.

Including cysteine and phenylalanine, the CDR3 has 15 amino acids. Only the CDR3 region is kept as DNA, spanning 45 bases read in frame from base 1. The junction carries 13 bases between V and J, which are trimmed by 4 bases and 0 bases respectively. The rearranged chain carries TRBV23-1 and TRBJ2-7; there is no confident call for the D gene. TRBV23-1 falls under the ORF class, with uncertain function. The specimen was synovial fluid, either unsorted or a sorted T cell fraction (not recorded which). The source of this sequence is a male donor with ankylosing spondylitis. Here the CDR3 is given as CASSPSPSSSYEQYF. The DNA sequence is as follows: TGCGCCAGCAGTCCCTCCCCTTCGAGCTCCTACGAGCAGTACTTC.